Listed below are T cell receptor beta chains from one sample, sequenced in a study of T cells after yellow fever vaccination. TCRdb recomputed calls from the 5' RACE reads with MiXCR, one row per CDR3 protein. The table shows more than 350,000 distinct CDR3 sequences, with under 14% occurring only once. Sequencing used PBMCs, obtained on the day of the first yellow fever vaccination. The receptors shown here come from a man younger than 35 who received the YFV17D yellow fever vaccine. CDR3s include the opening cysteine and the closing phenylalanine or tryptophan. A D gene is named only where the DNA matches it firmly. Some rows mark clone size as missing; the rest say once, few, many or name a class of expanded clone.

NA TRBJ2-5 TRBV20-1 many TGCAGTGCCAGTCAAGAGACCCAGTACTTC CSASQETQYF
NA TRBJ1-2 TRBV6-5 few TGTGCCAGCAGTTACGGGTCTTGGAGAGGTGTCTTCTGGGGCTACACCTTC CASSYGSWRGVFWGYTF
NA TRBJ2-5 TRBV6-2/TRBV6-3 few TGTGCCAGCAGTTATGGCAGCAGGCTCCAAGAGACCCAGTACTTC CASSYGSRLQETQYF
NA TRBJ2-7 TRBV7-2 few TGTGCCAGCCGCCGGGACAACATGGATTACGAGCAGTACTTC CASRRDNMDYEQYF
TRBD1 TRBJ2-5 TRBV9 NA TGTGCCAGCAGCGCCGGACAGGGGATAAGAGAGACCCAGTACTTC CASSAGQGIRETQYF
TRBD2 TRBJ2-3 TRBV12-3/TRBV12-4 few TGTGCCAGCAGTTTCGCTTGGACTAGCGAGGAGGATACGCAGTATTTT CASSFAWTSEEDTQYF
NA TRBJ1-6 TRBV7-2 NA TGTGCCGGGTCCGACCGAGCTAATTCACCCCTCCACTTT CAGSDRANSPLHF
NA TRBJ2-4 TRBV12-3/TRBV12-4 NA TGTGCCAGCAGTACGGGGATAGCCAAAAACATTCAGTACTTC CASSTGIAKNIQYF
NA TRBJ2-5 TRBV9 few TGTGCCAGCAGCGTAGACAGGGAGGTTTCGGCGTTGGAGACCCAGTACTTC CASSVDREVSALETQYF
NA TRBJ2-2 TRBV12-3/TRBV12-4 few TGTGCCAGCAGTTTTTGGGGGCCCGGGGAGCTGTTTTTT CASSFWGPGELFF
TRBD1 TRBJ2-4 TRBV6-2/TRBV6-3 few TGTGCCAGCAGTCCACAGGGGGCGGCCAAAAACATTCAGTACTTC CASSPQGAAKNIQYF
TRBD2 TRBJ2-2 TRBV24-1 NA TGTGCCACCAGTGGCGGGGGGACCGGGGAGCTGTTTTTT CATSGGGTGELFF
NA TRBJ2-2 TRBV10-3 few TGTGCCATCAGTGGGAATCCCGCTAACACCGGGGAGCTGTTTTTT CAISGNPANTGELFF
TRBD1 TRBJ2-7 TRBV5-1 NA TGCGCCAGCAGCTTGGCCCTACAGGGGGCCAACGAGCAGTACTTC CASSLALQGANEQYF
NA TRBJ2-1 TRBV18 NA TGTGCCAGCTCACCATTACCAGGGGCGGATCGGGACATAGAGCAGTTCTTC CASSPLPGADRDIEQFF
NA TRBJ2-1 TRBV14 few TGTGCCAGCAGCCCCCGACGCCTATCCTACAATGAGCAGTTCTTC CASSPRRLSYNEQFF
NA TRBJ2-3 TRBV5-1 NA TGCGCCAGCAGCCCCGGGACTCAAGGAGGCGCAGATACGCAGTATTTT CASSPGTQGGADTQYF
NA TRBJ2-7 TRBV2 few TGTGCCAGCAGTGAAGGCGCGCGGTTGGGCCTAAGGAGCTCCTACGAGCAGTACTTC CASSEGARLGLRSSYEQYF
TRBD1 TRBJ2-2 TRBV12-3/TRBV12-4 many TGTGCCAGCCAAACAGGGGACACCGGGGAGCTGTTTTTT CASQTGDTGELFF
TRBD1 TRBJ1-2 TRBV5-6 NA TGTGCCAGCAGCACGGGACAGGGGGCATATATTGGCTACACCTTC CASSTGQGAYIGYTF
TRBD2 TRBJ2-1 TRBV4-2 few TGTGCCAGCAGCCAAGTCGGGACTAGTTGGAATGAGCAGTTCTTC CASSQVGTSWNEQFF
NA TRBJ2-3 TRBV7-9 NA TGTGCCAGCAGCTTGGATACAGGGTTTAAGGATACGCAGTATTTT CASSLDTGFKDTQYF
NA TRBJ1-4 TRBV5-1 NA TGCGCCAGCAGCTTGGGGACCGTCAATGAAAAACTGTTTTTT CASSLGTVNEKLFF
TRBD1 TRBJ2-3 TRBV5-1 few TGCGCCAGCAGCACCGGGACAGGATACACAGATACGCAGTATTTT CASSTGTGYTDTQYF
NA TRBJ1-1 TRBV3-1 many TGTGCCAGCAGCCAAGCCCCGAACACTGAAGCTTTCTTT CASSQAPNTEAFF
NA TRBJ1-1 TRBV14 many TGTGCCAGCAGAAAGGGGCAGGGAACTGAAGCTTTCTTT CASRKGQGTEAFF
NA TRBJ2-7 TRBV7-9 few TGTGCCAGCACCCCCCAATCCAACGAGCAGTACTTC CASTPQSNEQYF
TRBD1 TRBJ2-1 TRBV6-5 few TGTGCCAGCAGTTTCTCGACAGGGAAGGTCTACAATGAGCAGTTCTTC CASSFSTGKVYNEQFF